This note documents a single TCR beta chain sequence. The antigen is not known. This record belongs to a study of shared clonotypes between healthy human individuals. An assay was performed, and its level was deep. Sequencing used immunoSEQ multiplex PCR; TCRdb keeps in-frame clones, though not all of them. The sample yields hundreds of thousands of clones, around 97% seen once. Germline CDR1 reads MNHEY; CDR2 reads SMNVEV (reference sequence). Trimming took off 8 bases at V and 4 bases at J, with 13 bases between the two ends. The CDR3 has 13 amino acids. There were only Caucasian adults among the donors, and all lived in Nashville, Tennessee. Overall study findings and caveats: Naive subsets usually exceeded memory subsets in estimated richness. In the sorted subsets, rarefaction showed sequencing was incomplete despite large depth.

Sequencing was performed on naive CD4+ T cells sorted from blood. Described subset: CD45RA+ positively selected. The receptor was isolated from a woman in her thirties in good health. The chain combines TRBV27 with TRBJ2-3, with no clear D. CDR3 sequence: CASEAATADTQYF. DNA of the CDR3: TGTGCCAGCGAGGCAGCGACGGCAGATACGCAGTATTTT.